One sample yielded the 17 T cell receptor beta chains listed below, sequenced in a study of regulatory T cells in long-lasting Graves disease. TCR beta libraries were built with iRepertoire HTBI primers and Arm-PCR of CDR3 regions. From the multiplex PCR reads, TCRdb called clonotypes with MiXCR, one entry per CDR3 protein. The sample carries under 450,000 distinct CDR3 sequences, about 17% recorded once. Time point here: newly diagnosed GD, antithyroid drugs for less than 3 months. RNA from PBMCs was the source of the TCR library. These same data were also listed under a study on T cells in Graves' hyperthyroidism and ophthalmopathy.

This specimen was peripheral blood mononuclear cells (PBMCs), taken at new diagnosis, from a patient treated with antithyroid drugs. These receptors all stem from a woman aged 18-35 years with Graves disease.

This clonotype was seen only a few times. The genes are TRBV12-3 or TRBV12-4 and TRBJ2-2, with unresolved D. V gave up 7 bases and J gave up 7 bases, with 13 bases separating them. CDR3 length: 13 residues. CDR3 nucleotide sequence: TGTGCCAGCAATTACGGGCGGAACGGGGAGCTGTTTTTT. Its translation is CASNYGRNGELFF.

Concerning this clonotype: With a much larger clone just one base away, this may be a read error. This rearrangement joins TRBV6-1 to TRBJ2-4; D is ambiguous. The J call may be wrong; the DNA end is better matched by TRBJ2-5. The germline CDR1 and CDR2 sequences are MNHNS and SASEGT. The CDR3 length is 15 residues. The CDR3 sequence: CASSRTTDLIETQYF. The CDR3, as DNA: TGTGCCAGCAGTCGTACTACAGACCTGATTGAGACCCAGTACTTC.

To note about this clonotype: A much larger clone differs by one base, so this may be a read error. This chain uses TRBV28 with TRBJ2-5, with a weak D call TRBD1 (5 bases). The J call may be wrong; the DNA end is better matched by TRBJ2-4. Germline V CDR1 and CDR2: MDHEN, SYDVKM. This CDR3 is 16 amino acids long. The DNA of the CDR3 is TGTGCCAGCAGTACTACCTTTAGGGGTGCGGTAGACATTCAGTACTTC. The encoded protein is CASSTTFRGAVDIQYF.

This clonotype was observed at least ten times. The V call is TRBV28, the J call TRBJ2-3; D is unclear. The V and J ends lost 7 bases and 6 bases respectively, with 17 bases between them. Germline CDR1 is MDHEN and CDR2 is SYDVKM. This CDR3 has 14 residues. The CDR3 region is CASTDARTWDTQYF. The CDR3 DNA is TGTGCCAGCACCGATGCCCGAACTTGGGATACGCAGTATTTT.

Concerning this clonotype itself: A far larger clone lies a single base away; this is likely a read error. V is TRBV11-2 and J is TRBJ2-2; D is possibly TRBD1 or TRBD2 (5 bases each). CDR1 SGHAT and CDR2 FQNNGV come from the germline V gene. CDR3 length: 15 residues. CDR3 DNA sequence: TGTGCCAGCAGCTTAAGCGGACAAGACACCGGGGAGCCGTTTTTT. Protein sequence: CASSLSGQDTGEPFF.

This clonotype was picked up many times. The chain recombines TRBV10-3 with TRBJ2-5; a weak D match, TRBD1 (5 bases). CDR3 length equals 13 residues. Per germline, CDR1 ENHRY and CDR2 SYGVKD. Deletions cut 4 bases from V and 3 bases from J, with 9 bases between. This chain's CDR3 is CAISGRVEETQYF. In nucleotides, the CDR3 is TGTGCCATCAGTGGCAGGGTTGAAGAGACCCAGTACTTC.

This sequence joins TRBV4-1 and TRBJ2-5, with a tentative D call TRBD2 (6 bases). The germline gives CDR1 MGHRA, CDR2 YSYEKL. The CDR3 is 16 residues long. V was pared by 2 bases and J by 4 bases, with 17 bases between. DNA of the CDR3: TGCGCCAGCAGCCAATCCGGGACCAGGAGGGGAGAGACCCAGTACTTC. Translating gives CASSQSGTRRGETQYF.

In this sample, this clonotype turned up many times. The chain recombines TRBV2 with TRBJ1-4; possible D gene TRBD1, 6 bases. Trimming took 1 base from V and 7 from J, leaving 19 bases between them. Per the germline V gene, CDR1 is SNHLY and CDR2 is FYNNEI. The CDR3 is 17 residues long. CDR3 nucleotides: TGTGCCAGCAGTGAAGAGGAGTCGACAGGCGGGAGTGAAAAACTGTTTTTT. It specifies CASSEEESTGGSEKLFF.

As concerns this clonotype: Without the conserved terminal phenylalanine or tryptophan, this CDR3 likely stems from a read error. The CDR3 DNA reads TGTGCCAGCAGTGTAGGGGACAGCGCCTACGAGCAGTACCTC. As protein: CASSVGDSAYEQYL. The chain links TRBV2 to TRBJ2-7, with 7 positions matching TRBD1. This CDR3 contains 14 residues. J was trimmed by 2 bases and V by 4 bases; bases with no gene match: 5. Germline loops: CDR1 SNHLY, CDR2 FYNNEI.

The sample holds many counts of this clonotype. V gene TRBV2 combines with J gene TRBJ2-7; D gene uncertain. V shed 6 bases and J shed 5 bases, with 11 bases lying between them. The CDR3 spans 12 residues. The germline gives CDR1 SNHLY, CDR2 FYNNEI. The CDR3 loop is CASSISRDEQYF. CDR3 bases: TGTGCCAGCAGCATTAGTCGGGACGAGCAGTACTTC.

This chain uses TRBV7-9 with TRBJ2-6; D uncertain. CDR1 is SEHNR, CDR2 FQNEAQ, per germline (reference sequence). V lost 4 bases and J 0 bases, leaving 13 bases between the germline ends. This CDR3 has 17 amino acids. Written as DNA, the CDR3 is TGTGCCAGCAGCTCAACCAATGTAGACTCTGGGGCCAACGTCCTGACTTTC. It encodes CASSSTNVDSGANVLTF.

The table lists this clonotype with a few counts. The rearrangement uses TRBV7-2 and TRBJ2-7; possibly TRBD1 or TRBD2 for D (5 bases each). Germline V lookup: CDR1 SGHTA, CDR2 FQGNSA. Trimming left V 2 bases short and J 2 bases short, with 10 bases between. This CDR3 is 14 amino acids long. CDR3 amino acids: CASSLTGPTYEQYF. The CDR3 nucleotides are TGTGCCAGCAGCTTAACGGGACCAACCTACGAGCAGTACTTC.

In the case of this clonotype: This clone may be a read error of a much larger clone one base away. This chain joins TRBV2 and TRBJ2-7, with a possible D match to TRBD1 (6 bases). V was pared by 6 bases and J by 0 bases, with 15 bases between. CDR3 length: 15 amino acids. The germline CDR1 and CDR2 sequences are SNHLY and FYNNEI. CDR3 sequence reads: CASRWGRGSSYEQYF. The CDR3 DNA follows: TGTGCCAGCAGATGGGGCAGGGGAAGCTCCTACGAGCAGTACTTC.

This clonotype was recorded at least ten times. The CDR3 loop is CASSQAGGNTGELFF. The CDR3 nucleotides are TGTGCCAGCAGCCAAGCAGGGGGCAACACCGGGGAGCTGTTTTTT. V and J are TRBV14 and TRBJ2-2; TRBD1 agrees at 8 bases. The CDR3 totals 15 residues. The junction had 0 bases not matched to a gene; V was cut back by 1 base and J by 2 bases. Germline V CDR1 and CDR2: SGHDN, FVKESK.

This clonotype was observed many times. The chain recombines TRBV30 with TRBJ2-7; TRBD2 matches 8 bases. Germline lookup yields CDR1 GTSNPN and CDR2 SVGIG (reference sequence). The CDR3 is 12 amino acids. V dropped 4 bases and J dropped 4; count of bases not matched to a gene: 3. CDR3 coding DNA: TGTGCCTGGATGGGCGGGGGGTACGAGCAGTACTTC. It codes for CAWMGGGYEQYF.

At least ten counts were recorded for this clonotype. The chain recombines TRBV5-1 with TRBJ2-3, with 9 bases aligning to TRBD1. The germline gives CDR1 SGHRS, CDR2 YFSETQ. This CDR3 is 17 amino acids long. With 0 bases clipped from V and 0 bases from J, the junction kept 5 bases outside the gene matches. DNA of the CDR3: TGCGCCAGCAGCTTGGGCCCACAGGGGGCGAGCACAGATACGCAGTATTTT. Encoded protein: CASSLGPQGASTDTQYF. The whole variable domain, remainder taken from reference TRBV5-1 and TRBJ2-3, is KAGVTQTPRYLIKTRGQQVTLSCSPISGHRSVSWYQQTPGQGLQFLFEYFSETQRNKGNFPGRFSGRQFSNSRSEMNVSTLELGDSALYLCASSLGPQGASTDTQYFGPGTRLTVL.

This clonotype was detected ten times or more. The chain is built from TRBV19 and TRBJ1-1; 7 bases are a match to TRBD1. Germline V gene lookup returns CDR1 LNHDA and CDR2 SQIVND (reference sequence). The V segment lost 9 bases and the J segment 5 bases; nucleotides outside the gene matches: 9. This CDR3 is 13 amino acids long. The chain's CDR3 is CASRQGGGTEAFF. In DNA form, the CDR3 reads TGTGCCAGCCGACAGGGAGGAGGAACTGAAGCTTTCTTT. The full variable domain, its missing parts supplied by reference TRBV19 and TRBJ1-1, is DGGITQSPKYLFRKEGQNVTLSCEQNLNHDAMYWYRQDPGQGLRLIYYSQIVNDFQKGDIAEGYSVSREKKESFPLTVTSAQKNPTAFYLCASRQGGGTEAFFGQGTRLTVV.